The 10 T cell receptor beta chains presented below share a single source sample, sequenced in a study of ipilimumab plus nivolumab after autologous stem cell transplantation. Only in-frame clones appear in the TCRdb table, and some are missing; sequencing was by immunoSEQ multiplex PCR. The sample consists of around 84,000 clones, nearly 85% of them appearing once. The specimen comprised PBMCs, sampled in a trial of ipilimumab plus nivolumab as post-transplant consolidation. These receptor sequences come from a male donor with diffuse large B-cell lymphoma.

This rearrangement joins TRBV11-2 to TRBJ2-3; 10 positions match TRBD2. CDR1 and CDR2 from the germline V gene are SGHAT and FQNNGV. V lost 7 bases, J lost 6 bases, and 10 bases stayed unmatched. The CDR3 extends over 15 amino acids. In nucleotides, the CDR3 is TGTGCCAGCACCGGGACTAGCGTATTGTTTGATACGCAGTATTTT. Translating it yields CASTGTSVLFDTQYF.

The rearrangement uses TRBV10-2 and TRBJ2-1; TRBD2 agrees at 12 bases. CDR1 is WSHSY and CDR2 is SAAADI in the germline V gene. The CDR3 loop spans 15 amino acids. The J segment lost 2 bases and the V segment lost 7 bases, leaving 3 bases of the junction unmatched. The CDR3 region is CASTPSGGAYNEQFF. CDR3 in DNA: TGCGCCAGCACGCCTAGCGGGGGGGCCTACAATGAGCAGTTCTTC.

In DNA form, the CDR3 reads TGTGCCAGCAGCCAGAGGGGGTCCCAAGAGACCCAGTACTTC. Encoded protein: CASSQRGSQETQYF. J is TRBJ2-5 and V is TRBV4-2, with a possible D match to TRBD1 (6 bases). This CDR3 comprises 14 residues. Germline lookup yields CDR1 LGHNA and CDR2 YNFKEQ. Trimming cost V 3 bases and J 1 base, with 9 bases left between them.

The V call is TRBV7-9, the J call TRBJ2-3, with 8 bases matching TRBD1. CDR3 length: 17 residues. Germline loops: CDR1 SEHNR, CDR2 FQNEAQ (reference sequence). Trimming cost V 4 bases and J 6 bases; bases outside gene matches: 15. In DNA form, the CDR3 reads TGTGCCAGCAGCTCCTACCCTGGACAGGGAGAAGCGGATACGCAGTATTTT. Protein sequence: CASSSYPGQGEADTQYF.

This sequence joins TRBV27 and TRBJ2-5; no reliable D call. Germline lookup yields CDR1 MNHEY and CDR2 SMNVEV (reference sequence). Trimming pared 4 bases from V and 5 bases from J, leaving 14 bases between. This CDR3 is built from 14 residues. The CDR3 reads CASSSLSRSETQYF. For the CDR3, the DNA is TGTGCCAGCAGTTCCCTCTCTAGGTCGGAGACCCAGTACTTC.

V gene TRBV5-1 combines with J gene TRBJ2-7; D is perhaps TRBD1 (6 bases). The CDR3 is made up of 15 amino acids. Germline values: CDR1 SGHRS, CDR2 YFSETQ. Trimming removed 4 bases at V and 3 bases at J, with 17 bases between. The CDR3 DNA reads TGCGCCAGCAGCCGAACAGACAGGAACCTCTACGAGCAGTACTTC. Translation: CASSRTDRNLYEQYF.

This clone has only a few counts. V gene TRBV5-1 combines with J gene TRBJ2-2; D not resolved. There are 15 residues in the CDR3. Germline V lookup: CDR1 SGHRS, CDR2 YFSETQ. Trimming cost V 5 bases and J 4 bases, with 15 bases left between them. The CDR3 nucleotides read TGCGCCAGCAGTATTGGAGAGACACGCACCGGGGAGCTGTTTTTT. Its protein product is CASSIGETRTGELFF.

This CDR3 is CASSYEGTITDTQYF. In nucleotides, the CDR3 is TGTGCCAGCAGCTACGAGGGGACAATCACAGATACGCAGTATTTT. The chain recombines TRBV2 with TRBJ2-3; D might be TRBD1 (6 bases). Per the germline V gene, CDR1 is SNHLY and CDR2 is FYNNEI. The CDR3 sequence is 15 residues long. V gave up 6 bases and J gave up 2 bases, with 15 bases separating them.

The V call is TRBV2, the J call TRBJ2-3; 7 bases fit TRBD1. The CDR3 is 16 amino acids. Germline V gene sequence: CDR1 SNHLY, CDR2 FYNNEI. With V trimmed by 6 bases and J by 2 bases, 11 bases remained unmatched. Here the CDR3 DNA reads TGTGCCAGCAGGCTCGACCGGGACAGTAACACAGATACGCAGTATTTT. The encoded protein is CASRLDRDSNTDTQYF.

This rearrangement joins TRBV4-3 to TRBJ2-1; D is ambiguous. With 1 base removed from V and 11 bases from J, the gap between germline ends came to 12 bases. Germline assignment: CDR1 LGHNA and CDR2 YSLEER. CDR3 length: 13 amino acids. The CDR3 DNA reads as TGCGCCAGCAGCCAAGCCGCAGGAACTCAGCAGTTCTTC. It encodes CASSQAAGTQQFF.